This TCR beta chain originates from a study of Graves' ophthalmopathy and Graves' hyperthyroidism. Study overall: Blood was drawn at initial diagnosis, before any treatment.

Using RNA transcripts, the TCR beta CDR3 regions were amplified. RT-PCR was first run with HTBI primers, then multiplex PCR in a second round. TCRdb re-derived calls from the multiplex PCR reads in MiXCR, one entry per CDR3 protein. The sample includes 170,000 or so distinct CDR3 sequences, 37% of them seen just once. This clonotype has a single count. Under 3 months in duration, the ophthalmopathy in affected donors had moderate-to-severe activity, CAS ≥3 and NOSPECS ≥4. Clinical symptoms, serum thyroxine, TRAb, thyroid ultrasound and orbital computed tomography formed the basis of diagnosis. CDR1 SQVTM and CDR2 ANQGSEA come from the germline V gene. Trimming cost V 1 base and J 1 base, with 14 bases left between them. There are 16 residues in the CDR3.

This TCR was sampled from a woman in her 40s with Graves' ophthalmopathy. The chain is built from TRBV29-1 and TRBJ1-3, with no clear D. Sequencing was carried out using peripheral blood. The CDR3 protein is CSVEGVEIRSGNTIYF. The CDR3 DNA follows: TGCAGCGTTGAAGGAGTCGAAATTAGGTCTGGAAACACCATATATTTT.